This T cell receptor beta chain derives from a study of cytomegalovirus exposure and HLA in healthy donors. Whole-study findings and limits: Altogether, some 170 TCR beta chains were recorded as cytomegalovirus-associated. In vitro assays verified that three CMV-associated chains recognized CMV antigens specifically.

The PCR had 60 Vbeta and 13 Jbeta primers. Clones were sequenced by immunoSEQ multiplex PCR, and TCRdb holds only the in-frame ones, with some missing. The data show about 140,000 clones, with approximately 80% seen just once and over 2.5% held by the top ten. Remarks on this clone: No antigen is known for it.

Trimming at V came to 4 bases and at J to 4 bases, leaving 4 bases not matched to a gene. Germline CDR1 SGHRS, CDR2 YFSETQ. The CDR3 is made up of 13 amino acids. The gene calls are TRBV5-1 and TRBJ1-2; 7 bases fit TRBD1. The sample was PBMCs. The sequence came from a female donor in good health and CMV-seronegative. CDR3 sequence: CASSLGDSYGYTF. The CDR3 coding sequence is TGCGCCAGCAGCCTCGGGGACAGCTATGGCTACACCTTC. Variable domain in full (rest from reference TRBV5-1 and TRBJ1-2): KAGVTQTPRYLIKTRGQQVTLSCSPISGHRSVSWYQQTPGQGLQFLFEYFSETQRNKGNFPGRFSGRQFSNSRSEMNVSTLELGDSALYLCASSLGDSYGYTFGSGTRLTVV.